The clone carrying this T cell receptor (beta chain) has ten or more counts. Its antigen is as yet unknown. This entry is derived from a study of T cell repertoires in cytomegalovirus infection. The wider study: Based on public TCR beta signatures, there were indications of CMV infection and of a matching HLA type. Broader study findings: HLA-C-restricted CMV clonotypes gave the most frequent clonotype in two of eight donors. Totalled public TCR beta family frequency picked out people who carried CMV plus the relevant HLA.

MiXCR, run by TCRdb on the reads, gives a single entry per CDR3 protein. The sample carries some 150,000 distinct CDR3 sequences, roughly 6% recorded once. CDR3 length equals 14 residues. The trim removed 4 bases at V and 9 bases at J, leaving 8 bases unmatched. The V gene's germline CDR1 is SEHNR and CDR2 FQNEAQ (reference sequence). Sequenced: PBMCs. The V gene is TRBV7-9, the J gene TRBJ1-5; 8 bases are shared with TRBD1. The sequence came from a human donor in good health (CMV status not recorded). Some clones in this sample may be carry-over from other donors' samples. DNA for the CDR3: TGTGCCAGCAGCTCTGGGACAGGCGCACGGCCCCAGCATTTT. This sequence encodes CASSSGTGARPQHF.